One and the same sample provided the 29 T cell receptor beta chains below, sequenced in a study of breast tumors, draining lymph nodes, adjacent tissues. Each CDR3 protein gets one entry after TCRdb re-called the multiplex PCR reads with MiXCR. The repertoire holds roughly 260,000 distinct CDR3 sequences, with 30% as singletons. Samples came from axillary lymph nodes draining the breast cancer. The sequencing sample was made of axillary lymph node tissue. These receptors were collected from a female donor with breast cancer. Some clones in this sample may be carry-over from other donors' samples.

The rearrangement joins TRBV27 to TRBJ1-4; 8 nucleotides align to TRBD1. The junction had 6 bases not matched to a gene; V was cut back by 5 bases and J by 4 bases. The CDR3 loop spans 15 amino acids. The V gene's germline CDR1 is MNHEY and CDR2 SMNVEV (reference sequence). The CDR3 DNA reads as TGTGCCAGCAGTCCGCTTGACAGGGGTAATGAAAAACTGTTTTTT. Encoded protein: CASSPLDRGNEKLFF.

A remark on this clonotype: Its ends do not fully match the called genes, so a read error is possible. The V gene is TRBV7-9, the J gene TRBJ2-5, with D possibly matching TRBD2 (6 bases). The germline V gene encodes CDR1 SEHNR and CDR2 FQNEAQ (reference sequence). The CDR3 extends over 13 amino acids. The CDR3 sequence: CVSRAGTQETQYF. The CDR3 DNA reads TGTGTCAGCAGAGCAGGGACTCAAGAGACCCAGTACTTC.

With respect to this clonotype: A much larger clone is a single base away; this may be a read error. The chain is built from TRBV5-5 and TRBJ2-7; D ambiguous. Germline CDR1 SGHKS, CDR2 YYEKEE (reference sequence). CDR3 length equals 14 residues. CDR3 bases: TGTGCCAGCAGCTTGGGACACTTCTCCTTCGAGCAGTACTTC. Its translation: CASSLGHFSFEQYF.

This clonotype was recorded once. V gene TRBV25-1 combines with J gene TRBJ2-7; 7 bases fit TRBD1. The trim removed 10 bases at V and 2 bases at J, leaving 2 bases unmatched. The CDR3 runs 11 residues. CDR1 is MGHDK and CDR2 is SYGVNS in the germline V gene. The CDR3 DNA is TGTGCCACCGGGACAGCCTACGAGCAGTACTTC. Translation gives CATGTAYEQYF.

This clonotype was detected ten times or more. This chain links TRBV13 with TRBJ2-5; D not resolved. The CDR3 runs to 13 residues. Trimming removed 5 bases at V and 7 bases at J, with 14 bases between. The germline V gene has CDR1 PRHDT and CDR2 FYEKMQ (reference sequence). The CDR3 bases are TGTGCCAGCAGCCCAGGTCTTACGGGGACCCAGTACTTC. It yields the protein CASSPGLTGTQYF.

This clonotype has a handful of counts. This sequence may be a read error, since a much larger clone differs from it by one base. The chain uses TRBV5-4 and TRBJ1-2; TRBD1 matches at 7 bases. The trim removed 4 bases at V and 7 bases at J, leaving 10 bases unmatched. Germline CDR1 reads SGHNT; CDR2 reads YYREEE (reference sequence). The CDR3 covers 14 residues. CDR3 amino acids: CASSLTGAAVGYTF. CDR3 DNA: TGTGCCAGCAGCCTCACAGGGGCCGCGGTTGGCTACACCTTC.

This clonotype was picked up many times. CDR3 DNA sequence: TGTGCCAGTAGCCCCAGCCAGGTCTCCGGGTACAATGAGCAGTTCTTC. Protein product: CASSPSQVSGYNEQFF. This rearrangement joins TRBV19 to TRBJ2-1; D uncertain. V dropped 6 bases and J dropped 4 bases, with 19 bases sitting between them. CDR1 LNHDA and CDR2 SQIVND come from the germline V gene (reference sequence). This CDR3 is built from 16 residues.

This clonotype turned up a few times. Relative to the germline gene, one junction end is altered; a read error may explain this. The V call is TRBV6-1, the J call TRBJ1-2; D perhaps matches TRBD1 (6 bases). In germline, CDR1 is MNHNS, CDR2 SASEGT. CDR3 length equals 14 residues. The CDR3 nucleotides are TGTGCCAGCAGTCAAGCGGACAGATACTATGGCTACACCTTC. Translation gives CASSQADRYYGYTF.

This rearrangement joins TRBV6-2 or TRBV6-3 to TRBJ2-2, with a tentative D call TRBD1 (6 bases). CDR1 is MNHEY and CDR2 is SVGEGT in the germline V gene. The CDR3 totals 17 residues. V lost 5 bases, J lost 1 base, and 17 bases lay in between. The CDR3 coding sequence is TGTGCCAGCAGTCACTTCCAGGGGAGAGAGAACACCGGGGAGCTGTTTTTT. Protein product: CASSHFQGRENTGELFF.

About this clonotype: A read error may explain this, as a much larger clone is one base away. The chain uses TRBV6-6 and TRBJ2-7; TRBD1 or TRBD2 may be the D gene (5 bases each). This CDR3 has 14 amino acids. Germline V lookup: CDR1 MNHNY, CDR2 SVGAGI (reference sequence). The DNA of the CDR3 is TGTGCCAGCAGGGGGACCTCCCCGAAATACGGGCAGTACTTC. Translation gives CASRGTSPKYGQYF.

This clonotype was seen only a few times. V gene TRBV5-6 combines with J gene TRBJ2-4, with D maybe TRBD1 (5 bases). Germline assignment: CDR1 SGHDT and CDR2 YYEEEE. CDR3 length: 17 residues. V was clipped by 1 base and J by 4 bases, with 18 bases between them. CDR3 in DNA: TGTGCCAGCAGCTTGAGGTCCCAGACAGTCCCTAAAAACATTCAGTACTTC. Its translation is CASSLRSQTVPKNIQYF.

CDR3 coding DNA: TGCAGTGCGAGATTGGACTATAATTCACCCCTCCACTTT. It specifies CSARLDYNSPLHF. The V call is TRBV20-1, the J call TRBJ1-6; D not certain. The length of the CDR3 is 13 residues. Trimming shortened V by 6 bases and J by 3 bases, and 9 bases separated the two germline ends. Per the germline V gene, CDR1 is DFQATT and CDR2 is SNEGSKA (reference sequence).

The genes are TRBV28 and TRBJ1-2, with 7 bases fitting TRBD1. The CDR3 is 16 residues long. Looked up from germline, CDR1 is MDHEN and CDR2 is SYDVKM. J gave up 4 bases and V 1 base, and 9 bases lay outside the gene matches. The CDR3 region is CASSLYQTGPIYGYTF. For the CDR3, the DNA is TGTGCCAGCAGTTTATATCAGACAGGGCCGATCTATGGCTACACCTTC.

This clonotype was detected many times. The chain has TRBV6-5 and TRBJ2-7, with a weak D call TRBD1 (6 bases). The ends were cut back, 7 bases at V and 2 bases at J, with 15 bases in the middle. This CDR3 spans 14 amino acids. Germline CDR1 is MNHEY and CDR2 is SVGAGI. The CDR3 is CASNRRGPPYEQYF. The CDR3 region has the DNA TGTGCCAGCAACCGCAGGGGTCCCCCCTACGAGCAGTACTTC.

Regarding this clonotype: A much larger clone differs from this one at a single base, so this may be a read error. This chain uses TRBV19 with TRBJ2-3; 8 nucleotides align to TRBD2. Germline CDR1 LNHDA, CDR2 SQIVND (reference sequence). V lost 4 bases to trimming and J lost 7 bases; unmatched junction nucleotides: 13. The CDR3 totals 16 residues. The CDR3 coding sequence is TGTGCCAGTAGTACCCGTGGTAGCGGGAACCGGAATACGCAGTATTTT. Translating gives CASSTRGSGNRNTQYF.

About this clonotype: A much larger clone differs by one base, so this may be a read error. The gene calls are TRBV6-6 and TRBJ2-1; D is uncertain. Germline CDR1 and CDR2: MNHNY and SVGAGI (reference sequence). This CDR3 has 16 residues. The CDR3 loop reads CASRPRDSSSYIEQFF. CDR3 DNA sequence: TGTGCCAGCAGACCCCGTGACTCGAGCTCCTACATTGAGCAGTTCTTC.

Points on this clonotype: With a much larger clone just one base away, this may be a read error. This chain uses TRBV6-5 with TRBJ2-2; 7 bases are a match to TRBD2. CDR3 length equals 15 residues. Looked up from germline, CDR1 is MNHEY and CDR2 is SVGAGI. Losses at the gene ends were 4 bases for V and 6 bases for J; bases not matched to a gene: 8. CDR3 residues: CASSCIRGGSGELFF. CDR3 bases: TGTGCCAGCAGTTGCATCCGCGGGGGTTCCGGGGAGCTGTTTTTT.

There are many counts of this clonotype. The rearrangement links TRBV29-1 to TRBJ1-2, with D possibly TRBD1 on 6 matching bases. Trimming took 5 bases from V and 3 from J, leaving 16 bases between them. This CDR3 has 14 amino acids. CDR1 is SQVTM and CDR2 is ANQGSEA in the germline V gene. The CDR3 region has the DNA TGCAGCGTTTCCGGACAGTCTGTGGACTATGGCTACACCTTC. Its translation is CSVSGQSVDYGYTF.

This clonotype has ten or more counts. J is TRBJ1-4 and V is TRBV20-1; unclear D gene. The CDR3 sequence is 10 residues long. Trimming left V 3 bases short and J 8 bases short, with 4 bases between. Germline V gives CDR1 DFQATT, CDR2 SNEGSKA (reference sequence). The CDR3 nucleotides read TGCAGTGCTAGTGGGGAAAAACTGTTTTTT. Translation: CSASGEKLFF.

This clonotype was seen many times. The chain links TRBV30 to TRBJ2-5; TRBD1 matches at 7 bases. The CDR3 length is 13 residues. The germline gives CDR1 GTSNPN, CDR2 SVGIG (reference sequence). Trimming at V came to 8 bases and at J to 1 base, leaving 7 bases not matched to a gene. CDR3 DNA: TGTGCCAGATCAGGGGGTTCCCAAGAGACCCAGTACTTC. Protein sequence: CARSGGSQETQYF.

With regard to this clonotype: One base away lies a much larger clone, so this may be a sequencing read error. The rearrangement links TRBV20-1 to TRBJ2-1; 7 bases match TRBD1. Germline V gene data show CDR1 as DFQATT and CDR2 as SNEGSKA (reference sequence). CDR3 length equals 14 residues. The V and J ends lost 2 bases and 5 bases, in that order; junction bases with no gene match: 6. CDR3 in DNA: TGCAGTGCTAGACTACAGGGGTCCCACAATGAGCAGTTCTTC. This sequence encodes CSARLQGSHNEQFF.

This clonotype was observed many times. This chain links TRBV18 with TRBJ1-6; D might be TRBD1 (5 bases). The CDR3 has 14 amino acids. The V and J ends lost 3 bases and 7 bases respectively, with 10 bases between them. Germline V lookup: CDR1 KGHSH, CDR2 LQKENI. CDR3 DNA sequence: TGTGCCAGCTCACCCTCAGGGCGGAATTCACCCCTCCACTTT. Translation gives CASSPSGRNSPLHF. Drawing the rest from reference TRBV18 and TRBJ1-6, the complete variable domain is NAGVMQNPRHLVRRRGQEARLRCSPMKGHSHVYWYRQLPEEGLKFMVYLQKENIIDESGMPKERFSAEFPKEGPSILRIQQVVRGDSAAYFCASSPSGRNSPLHFGNGTRLTVT.

This clonotype was seen only a few times. This may arise from a read error, as a much more abundant clone is one base away. V is TRBV5-1 and J is TRBJ2-1; 12 bases are a match to TRBD2. Unmatched junction bases numbered 9, after V lost 4 bases and J lost 1 base. This CDR3 comprises 18 residues. The germline V gene encodes CDR1 SGHRS and CDR2 YFSETQ. CDR3 region: CASSTLTSGSLSYNEQFF. The CDR3 nucleotides are TGCGCCAGCAGCACCCTGACTAGCGGGAGCCTTTCCTACAATGAGCAGTTCTTC. Together with reference TRBV5-1 and TRBJ2-1, the CDR3 gives the full variable domain: KAGVTQTPRYLIKTRGQQVTLSCSPISGHRSVSWYQQTPGQGLQFLFEYFSETQRNKGNFPGRFSGRQFSNSRSEMNVSTLELGDSALYLCASSTLTSGSLSYNEQFFGPGTRLTVL.

A note on this clonotype: The junction and the germline gene differ at one end; a read error may be behind it. V and J are TRBV2 and TRBJ2-6; the D gene is possibly TRBD2 (6 bases). Germline V gene data show CDR1 as SNHLY and CDR2 as FYNNEI. The CDR3 sequence is 10 residues long. CDR3: CAFKEEGEAF. CDR3 sequence (DNA): TGTGCCTTCAAGGAGGAGGGTGAAGCTTTC.

A few counts support this clonotype. A much larger clone lies a single base off, so this may be a read error. The V and J genes are TRBV12-3 or TRBV12-4 and TRBJ2-1; D is unclear. The CDR3 loop spans 13 amino acids. Trimming shortened V by 6 bases and J by 5 bases, and 11 bases separated the two germline ends. The CDR3 DNA is TGTGCCAGCAGGTGCGTGTCTGACAATGAGCAGTTCTTC. Translating it yields CASRCVSDNEQFF.

Turning to this clonotype: A read error may produce the germline difference seen at one junction end. This chain connects TRBV7-3 to TRBJ1-3; possible D gene TRBD1, 5 bases. This CDR3 is 13 amino acids long. CDR1 is SGHTA, CDR2 FQGTGA, per germline. The CDR3, as DNA: TGCGCCAGCAGCTTAGGGGCTGGAAACGCCATATATTTT. It encodes CASSLGAGNAIYF.

At least ten counts were recorded for this clonotype. The rearrangement joins TRBV5-4 to TRBJ2-2; TRBD2 agrees at 8 bases. Germline CDR1 reads SGHNT; CDR2 reads YYREEE (reference sequence). The CDR3 is 15 residues long. V shed 3 bases, J shed 5 bases, and the junction held 6 bases outside the gene matches. CDR3 in DNA: TGTGCCAGCAGCTCTGGCGGGAGGAAGACCGGGGAGCTGTTTTTT. Translation gives CASSSGGRKTGELFF.

Remarks on this clonotype: Being one base from a much bigger clone, this may be a read error. The conserved final phenylalanine or tryptophan is absent from the CDR3, which likely points to a read error. The V call is TRBV6-4, the J call TRBJ2-3, with unresolved D. The CDR3 contains 13 residues. Trimming removed 2 bases at V and 6 bases at J, with 9 bases between. Germline V lookup: CDR1 MRHNA, CDR2 SNTAGT. The CDR3 sequence: CASSDGTQDTQYL. The CDR3 DNA is TGTGCCAGCAGTGACGGAACGCAGGATACGCAGTATCTT.

The V gene is TRBV3-1, the J gene TRBJ2-3, with D hard to call. The germline V gene encodes CDR1 LGHDT and CDR2 YNNKEL (reference sequence). Trimming cost V 0 bases and J 2 bases, with 12 bases left between them. The CDR3 consists of 16 residues. CDR3 sequence reads: CASSQDLEFSTDTQYF. CDR3 coding DNA: TGTGCCAGCAGCCAAGATTTGGAGTTTTCCACAGATACGCAGTATTTT.